This note documents a single T cell receptor (beta chain) sequence. The data were taken from a study of cytomegalovirus exposure and HLA in healthy donors. With 60 Vbeta and 13 Jbeta primers, the PCR was carried out. Per the original data handling: Approximately 73 million unique TCR beta chains, 9 million to 14 million shared, were counted in a later analysis. Clones were read by immunoSEQ multiplex PCR, and TCRdb kept only the in-frame ones, dropping some. V and J calls and clone size come straight from that table; D and trimming were deduced from the DNA. The sample lists 200,000 or so clones; 82% were seen once. Germline values: CDR1 ENHRY, CDR2 SYGVKD. V was pared by 6 bases and J by 0 bases, with 15 bases of the junction left unmatched. The CDR3 contains 18 residues.

J is TRBJ2-7 and V is TRBV10-3; TRBD2 aligns across 9 bases. The origin of this receptor is a boy between 2 and 10 years old in good health and CMV-seronegative. Sequenced: PBMCs. CDR3 amino acids: CAISRLGRATSGSYEQYF. The CDR3, as DNA: TGTGCCATCAGCCGTCTGGGCCGGGCGACTAGCGGCTCCTACGAGCAGTACTTC.